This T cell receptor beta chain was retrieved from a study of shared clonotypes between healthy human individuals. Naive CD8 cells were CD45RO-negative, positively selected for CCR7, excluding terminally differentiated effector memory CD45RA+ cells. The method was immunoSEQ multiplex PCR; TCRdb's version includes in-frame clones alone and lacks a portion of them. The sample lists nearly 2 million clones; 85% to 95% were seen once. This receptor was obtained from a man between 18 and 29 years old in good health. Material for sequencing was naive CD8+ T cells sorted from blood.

CDR3 in amino acids: CASSDWGQAAYEQYF. The DNA of the CDR3 is TGTGCCAGCAGTGATTGGGGACAGGCCGCCTACGAGCAGTACTTC. The rearrangement uses TRBV2 and TRBJ2-7; 8 bases align to TRBD1. CDR1 and CDR2 from the germline V gene are SNHLY and FYNNEI. Unmatched junction bases numbered 6, after V lost 3 bases and J lost 2 bases. The CDR3 covers 15 residues.